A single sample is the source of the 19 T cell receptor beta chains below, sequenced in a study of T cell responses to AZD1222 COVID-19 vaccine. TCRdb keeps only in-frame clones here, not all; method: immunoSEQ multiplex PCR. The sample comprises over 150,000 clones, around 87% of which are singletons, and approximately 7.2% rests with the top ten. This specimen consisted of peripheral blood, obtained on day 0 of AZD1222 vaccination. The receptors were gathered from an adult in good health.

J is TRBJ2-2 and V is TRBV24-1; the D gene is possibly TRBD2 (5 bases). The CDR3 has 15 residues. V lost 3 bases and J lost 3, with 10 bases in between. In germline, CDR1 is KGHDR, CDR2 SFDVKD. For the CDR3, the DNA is TGTGCCACCAGTGATGTCCTGAGGGACACCGGGGAGCTGTTTTTT. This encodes CATSDVLRDTGELFF.

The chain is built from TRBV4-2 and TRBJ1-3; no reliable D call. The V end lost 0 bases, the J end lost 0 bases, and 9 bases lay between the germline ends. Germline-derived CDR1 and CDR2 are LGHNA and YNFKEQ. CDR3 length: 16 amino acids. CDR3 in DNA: TGTGCCAGCAGCCAAGATAATCGGGCCTCTGGAAACACCATATATTTT. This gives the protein CASSQDNRASGNTIYF.

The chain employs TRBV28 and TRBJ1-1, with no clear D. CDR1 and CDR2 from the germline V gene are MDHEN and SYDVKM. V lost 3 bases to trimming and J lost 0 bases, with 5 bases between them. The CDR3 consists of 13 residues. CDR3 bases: TGTGCCAGCAGTTTCGAGTTGAACACTGAAGCTTTCTTT. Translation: CASSFELNTEAFF.

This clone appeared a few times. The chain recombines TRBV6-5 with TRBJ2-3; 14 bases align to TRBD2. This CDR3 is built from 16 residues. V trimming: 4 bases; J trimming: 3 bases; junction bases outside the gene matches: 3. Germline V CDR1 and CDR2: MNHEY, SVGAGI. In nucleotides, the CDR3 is TGTGCCAGCAGTTGGACTAGCGGGGGGACAACAGATACGCAGTATTTT. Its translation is CASSWTSGGTTDTQYF.

CDR3 in amino acids: CASTQSVGELFF. CDR3 sequence (DNA): TGTGCCAGCACCCAGAGCGTCGGGGAGCTGTTTTTT. V gene TRBV4-2 combines with J gene TRBJ2-2; D not resolved. The germline V gene encodes CDR1 LGHNA and CDR2 YNFKEQ. V was clipped by 7 bases and J by 7 bases, with 10 bases between them. This CDR3 is 12 amino acids long.

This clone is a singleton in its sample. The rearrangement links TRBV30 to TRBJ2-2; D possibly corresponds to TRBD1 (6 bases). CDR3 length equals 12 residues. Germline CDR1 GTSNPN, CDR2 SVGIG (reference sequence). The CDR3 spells CARYRDPGELFF. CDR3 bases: TGTGCACGGTACAGGGACCCCGGGGAGCTGTTTTTT.

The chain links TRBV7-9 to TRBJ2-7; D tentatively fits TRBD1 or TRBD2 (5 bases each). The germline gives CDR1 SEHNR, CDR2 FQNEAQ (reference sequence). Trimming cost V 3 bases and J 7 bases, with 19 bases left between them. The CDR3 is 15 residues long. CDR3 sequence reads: CASSLGRDGGSEQYF. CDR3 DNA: TGTGCCAGCAGCTTGGGACGGGACGGCGGCTCTGAGCAGTACTTC.

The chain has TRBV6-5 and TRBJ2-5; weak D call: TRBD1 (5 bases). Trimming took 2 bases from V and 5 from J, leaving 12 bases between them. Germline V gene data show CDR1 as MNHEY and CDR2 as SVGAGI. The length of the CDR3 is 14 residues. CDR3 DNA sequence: TGTGCCAGCAGTTACGCCCCAGGGATGGAGACCCAGTACTTC. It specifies CASSYAPGMETQYF.

The CDR3 reads CASSRDRTYEQYF. The CDR3 DNA reads TGTGCCAGTAGCCGTGACCGAACCTACGAGCAGTACTTC. The chain carries TRBV19 and TRBJ2-7; no definite D call. This CDR3 comprises 13 residues. Looked up from germline, CDR1 is LNHDA and CDR2 is SQIVND (reference sequence). V lost 6 bases to trimming and J lost 2 bases, with 11 bases between them.

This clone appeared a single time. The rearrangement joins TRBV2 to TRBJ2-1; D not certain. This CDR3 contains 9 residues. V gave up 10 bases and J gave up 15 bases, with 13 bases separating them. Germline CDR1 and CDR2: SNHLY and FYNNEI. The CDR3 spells CATPDVPFF. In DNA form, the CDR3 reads TGTGCCACCCCAGACGTTCCGTTCTTC.

The CDR3 protein is CASTGQGAGNEKLFF. Here the CDR3 DNA reads TGTGCCAGCACGGGACAGGGGGCAGGCAATGAAAAACTGTTTTTT. The gene calls are TRBV28 and TRBJ1-4, with 12 bases matching TRBD1. V lost 7 bases to trimming and J lost 5 bases; unmatched junction nucleotides: 5. The CDR3 spans 15 residues. Germline V gene lookup returns CDR1 MDHEN and CDR2 SYDVKM.

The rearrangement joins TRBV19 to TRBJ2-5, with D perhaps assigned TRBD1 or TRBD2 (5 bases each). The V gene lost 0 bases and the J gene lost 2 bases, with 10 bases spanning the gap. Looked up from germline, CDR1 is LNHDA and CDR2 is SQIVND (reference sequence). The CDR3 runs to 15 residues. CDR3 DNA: TGTGCCAGTAGTATAGATCTTTGGGGGCAAGAGACCCAGTACTTC. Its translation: CASSIDLWGQETQYF.

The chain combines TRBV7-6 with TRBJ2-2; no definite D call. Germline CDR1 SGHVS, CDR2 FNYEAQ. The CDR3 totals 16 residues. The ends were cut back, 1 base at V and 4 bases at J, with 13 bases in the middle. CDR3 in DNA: TGTGCCAGCAGCTTAGAAACCCTGGGTGCCACCGGGGAGCTGTTTTTT. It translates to CASSLETLGATGELFF.

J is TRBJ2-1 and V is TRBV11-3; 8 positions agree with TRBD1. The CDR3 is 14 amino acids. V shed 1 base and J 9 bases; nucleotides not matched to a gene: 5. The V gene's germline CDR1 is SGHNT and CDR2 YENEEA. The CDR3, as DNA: TGTGCCAGCAGCTTAGGGCAGGGGGCGGGTGAGCAGTTCTTC. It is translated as CASSLGQGAGEQFF.

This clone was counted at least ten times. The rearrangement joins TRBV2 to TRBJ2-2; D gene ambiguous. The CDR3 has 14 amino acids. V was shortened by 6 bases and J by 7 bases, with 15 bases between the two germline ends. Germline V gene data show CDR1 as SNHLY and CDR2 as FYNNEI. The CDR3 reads CASRLDGLGGELFF. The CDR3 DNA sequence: TGTGCCAGCAGGTTAGACGGCCTTGGCGGGGAGCTGTTTTTT. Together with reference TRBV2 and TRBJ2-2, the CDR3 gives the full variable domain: EPEVTQTPSHQVTQMGQEVILRCVPISNHLYFYWYRQILGQKVEFLVSFYNNEISEKSEIFDDQFSVERPDGSNFTLKIRSTKLEDSAMYFCASRLDGLGGELFFGEGSRLTVL.

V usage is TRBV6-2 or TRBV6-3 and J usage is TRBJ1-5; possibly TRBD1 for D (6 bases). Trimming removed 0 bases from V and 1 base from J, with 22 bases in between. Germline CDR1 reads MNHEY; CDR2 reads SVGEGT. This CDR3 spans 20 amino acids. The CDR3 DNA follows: TGTGCCAGCAGTTACTCTTCCGGAGGGGGTCTTTCTCTGAGCAATCAGCCCCAGCATTTT. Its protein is CASSYSSGGGLSLSNQPQHF.

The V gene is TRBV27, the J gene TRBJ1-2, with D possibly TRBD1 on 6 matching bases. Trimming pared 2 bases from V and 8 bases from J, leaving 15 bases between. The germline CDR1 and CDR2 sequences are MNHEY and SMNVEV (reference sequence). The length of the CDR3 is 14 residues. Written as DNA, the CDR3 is TGTGCCAGCAGTTTAGGGGGCCTCACGAAAGGCTACACCTTC. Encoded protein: CASSLGGLTKGYTF.

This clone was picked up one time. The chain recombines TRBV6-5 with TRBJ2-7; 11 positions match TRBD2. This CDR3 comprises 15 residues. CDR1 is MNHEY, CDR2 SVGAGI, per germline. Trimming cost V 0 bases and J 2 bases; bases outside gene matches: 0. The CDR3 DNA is TGTGCCAGCAGTTACTCTAGCGGGGGGGCCTACGAGCAGTACTTC. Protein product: CASSYSSGGAYEQYF.

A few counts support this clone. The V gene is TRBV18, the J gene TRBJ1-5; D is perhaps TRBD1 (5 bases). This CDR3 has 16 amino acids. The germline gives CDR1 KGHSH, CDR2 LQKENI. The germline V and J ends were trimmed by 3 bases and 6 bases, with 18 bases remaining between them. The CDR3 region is CASSPNPGQGGQPQHF. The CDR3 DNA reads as TGTGCCAGCTCACCCAACCCCGGGCAGGGAGGTCAGCCCCAGCATTTT. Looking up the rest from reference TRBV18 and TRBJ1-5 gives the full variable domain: NAGVMQNPRHLVRRRGQEARLRCSPMKGHSHVYWYRQLPEEGLKFMVYLQKENIIDESGMPKERFSAEFPKEGPSILRIQQVVRGDSAAYFCASSPNPGQGGQPQHFGDGTRLSIL.